The source of this T cell receptor beta chain is a study of shared clonotypes between healthy human individuals (dated by TCRdb to the early 2020s). Looking at the study overall: The cohort included three men and two women between 18 and 49 years of age. For each donor, CD4 naive and CD4 memory were each run on three plates, CD8 naive on two plates, and CD8 memory on one plate. The study deeply sequenced blood TCR repertoires of several healthy adults to estimate repertoire size and the extent of clonotype sharing between individuals. Different laboratories and diverse techniques were used to prepare libraries and sequence TCR repertoires, to increase sequencing depth and limit assay-specific biases. Leukapheresis yielded between about 0.9 and 9.5 billion PBMCs per donor.

TCR CDR3 regions were amplified from genomic DNA by multiplex PCR using the deep immunoSEQ assay. Extracted genomic DNA from each cell subset was distributed evenly across all wells of several immunoSEQ 96-well plates, and each plate was treated as a replicate. For sorted subsets, each replicate PCR was loaded with 200 ng genomic DNA, equivalent to 25,000 to 30,000 T cell genomes. Purified libraries were quantified with a Qubit 3.0 fluorometer, sized on a Bioanalyzer 2100, and re-quantified with the KAPA Library Quantification kit. Every immunoSEQ 96-well plate was sequenced on a separate single-read 150-cycle Illumina NextSeq 550 flow cell. As for the original processing: Because the immunoSEQ output held only junctional sequences and lacked quality scores, the filtering could not match the filtering applied to full-length reads. Sequences were annotated with PyIR, a Python wrapper for IgBLAST v1.9, and V/J genes and CDR3 were assigned using IMGT germline references. Reads with weak V/J assignments (E-value above 1e-6), missing CDR3, stop codons, out-of-frame junctions, or ambiguous translated residues were removed. V3J clonotypes were defined by identical inferred V gene, J gene, and CDR3 amino acid sequence. Percentage overlap between repertoires was calculated by dividing the number of shared unique clonotypes by the size of the smaller repertoire. Three approaches were used to assess repertoire richness: RTK rarefaction, the Chao1 estimator, and Recon v2.1 estimates of unobserved clonotypes. For all TCRbeta clonotypes obtained by the gDNA method from four donors, generation probabilities were computed with OLGA. The source is immuneACCESS, and TCRdb retained only in-frame sequences with V and J called. Part of the clones is not carried over; for the studies checked, unresolved V genes explain less than half of this, and the remainder is unexplained. Clone size and the V and J calls come from that table; the DNA yielded D and trimming. This sample holds a few million clones; roughly 93% were observed only once. Clones ranked in the top ten supply about 0.41% of the sample.

About this clone: Its antigen specificity is not known. The record has no base qualities; no much larger clone is one base away.

Paper-wide results and their limitations: Across four donors, around 5% of naive CD4, over 3% of naive CD8, about 2% of memory CD4, and approximately 0.4% of memory CD8 clonotypes were shared. Clonotypes shared by all four sorted-subset donors showed higher generation probabilities than non-shared clonotypes. Sampling was limited to blood, and TCR repertoires in tissue likely differ from TCR repertoires in blood. Because the study included only a small number of donors, the genetic and exposure-history diversity represented was limited. Based on pairwise subsampling, the degree of clonotype sharing among donors was expected to be affected by sequencing depth. Rarefaction of sorted-subset datasets indicated incomplete sequencing despite the large sequencing depth. Larger estimated clonotype richness was generally found for naive subsets than for memory subsets.

The donors were healthy, HIV-negative adults with no recently reported acute infections or vaccinations. Every donor was a Caucasian adult living in Nashville, Tennessee, USA. CD4+ T cells were enriched by magnetic negative selection; naive cells were then positively selected on CD45RA, and the negative fraction formed the memory subset. Blood was obtained by leukapheresis, after which PBMCs were separated by Ficoll-Histopaque density gradient centrifugation and cryopreserved in liquid nitrogen vapor phase. Analytical flow cytometry was used to check the purity and quantity of every magnetically sorted T cell population. Each sorted fraction had its genomic DNA isolated and then quantified by UV absorbance on a Nanodrop 2000c. The sequencing input was naive CD4+ T cells from PBMCs. The cell subset or site label corresponds to: CD45RA+ positively selected. This sequence was found in a man aged 18 to 29 in good health. Some clones in this sample may be carry-over from other donors' samples.

This receptor has the CDR3 CASSHDAGNTIYF. The DNA sequence is TGTGCCAGCAGCCACGATGCTGGAAACACCATATATTTT. Here the chain combines TRBV11-3 and TRBJ1-3; the D gene assignment is ambiguous. A distance of 7 bases separates the germline ends of V and J, which lose 5 bases and 2 bases respectively. The CDR3 holds 13 amino acids from the cysteine to the phenylalanine. Only CDR3 DNA remains: 39 bases, in frame from the first base. According to the germline V gene, CDR1 reads SGHNT and CDR2 reads YENEEA.